These T cell receptor beta chains were read from a single sample in a study of blood T cell repertoires in COVID-19. The assay was immunoSEQ multiplex PCR, and TCRdb's table has in-frame clones only and misses some. The table has 150,000 or so clones, over 70% seen once. Sequenced material: peripheral blood. Receptors were obtained from a woman aged 55-75 years with acute or convalescent COVID-19. Both conserved end residues are part of each CDR3. The D gene is left open where the match is weak. Some rows have no size entry. The others give once, few or many, or a class for an expanded clone.

J gene: TRBJ1-3
V gene: TRBV4-1
clone size: -
D gene: TRBD1
CDR3 protein: CASSQLGTARNTIYF
CDR3 DNA: TGCGCCAGCAGCCAGCTCGGGACAGCGAGAAACACCATATATTTT

J gene: TRBJ1-1
V gene: TRBV20-1
clone size: -
D gene: -
CDR3 protein: CSASTDSTGREAFF
CDR3 DNA: TGCAGTGCTAGTACCGACAGTACCGGGCGTGAAGCTTTCTTT

J gene: TRBJ2-2
V gene: TRBV19
clone size: few
D gene: -
CDR3 protein: CASSTQAAPNTGELFF
CDR3 DNA: TGTGCCAGTAGTACACAGGCAGCCCCGAACACCGGGGAGCTGTTTTTT

J gene: TRBJ2-1
V gene: TRBV4-3
clone size: -
D gene: TRBD2
CDR3 protein: CASSPHPTSGGFDEQFF
CDR3 DNA: TGCGCCAGCAGCCCCCATCCGACTAGCGGGGGATTCGATGAGCAGTTCTTC

J gene: TRBJ2-6
V gene: TRBV7-9
clone size: -
D gene: TRBD1
CDR3 protein: CASSRGQGSSGANVLTF
CDR3 DNA: TGTGCCAGCAGCCGGGGACAGGGCAGCTCTGGGGCCAACGTCCTGACTTTC

J gene: TRBJ1-5
V gene: TRBV20-1
clone size: -
D gene: -
CDR3 protein: CSASLGEAQPQHF
CDR3 DNA: TGCAGTGCTAGTTTGGGGGAGGCTCAGCCCCAGCATTTT

J gene: TRBJ1-1
V gene: TRBV24-1
clone size: once
D gene: -
CDR3 protein: CATSDFQAPIPEAFF
CDR3 DNA: TGTGCCACCAGTGATTTCCAGGCGCCGATCCCTGAAGCTTTCTTT

J gene: TRBJ2-3
V gene: TRBV6-2/TRBV6-3
clone size: few
D gene: -
CDR3 protein: CASSPLTRGDTQYF
CDR3 DNA: TGTGCCAGCAGCCCTCTGACTAGAGGAGATACGCAGTATTTT

J gene: TRBJ1-3
V gene: TRBV5-1
clone size: -
D gene: -
CDR3 protein: CASSGIQGDGNTIYF
CDR3 DNA: TGCGCCAGCAGCGGGATACAGGGAGACGGAAACACCATATATTTT

J gene: TRBJ1-2
V gene: TRBV6-5
clone size: -
D gene: -
CDR3 protein: CASSPNRNYGYTF
CDR3 DNA: TGTGCCAGCAGTCCCAACAGAAACTATGGCTACACCTTC

J gene: TRBJ2-4
V gene: TRBV28
clone size: -
D gene: -
CDR3 protein: CASSPTSGAKNIQYF
CDR3 DNA: TGTGCCAGCAGTCCCACCTCCGGGGCCAAAAACATTCAGTACTTC

J gene: TRBJ2-1
V gene: TRBV6-5
clone size: -
D gene: TRBD1
CDR3 protein: CASRRTGDYNEQFF
CDR3 DNA: TGTGCCAGCAGGCGGACAGGTGACTACAATGAGCAGTTCTTC

J gene: TRBJ2-1
V gene: TRBV7-2
clone size: -
D gene: TRBD1
CDR3 protein: CASSYRAWTGGGEQFF
CDR3 DNA: TGTGCCAGCAGCTACCGGGCGTGGACAGGGGGCGGTGAGCAGTTCTTC

J gene: TRBJ2-1
V gene: TRBV6-5
clone size: -
D gene: TRBD2
CDR3 protein: CASSYGAGGFDEQFF
CDR3 DNA: TGTGCCAGCAGTTACGGAGCGGGGGGGTTCGATGAGCAGTTCTTC

J gene: TRBJ2-3
V gene: TRBV5-1
clone size: many
D gene: -
CDR3 protein: CASSLQGTDTQYF
CDR3 DNA: TGCGCCAGCAGCCTACAGGGCACAGATACGCAGTATTTT

J gene: TRBJ2-2
V gene: TRBV7-2
clone size: -
D gene: -
CDR3 protein: CASSPGGHLAGTGELFF
CDR3 DNA: TGTGCCAGCAGCCCTGGGGGACACTTAGCAGGGACCGGGGAGCTGTTTTTT

J gene: TRBJ1-2
V gene: TRBV19
clone size: -
D gene: TRBD1
CDR3 protein: CASSTWDRGPNYGYTF
CDR3 DNA: TGTGCCAGTAGTACTTGGGACAGGGGACCTAACTATGGCTACACCTTC

J gene: TRBJ2-7
V gene: TRBV9
clone size: -
D gene: TRBD1
CDR3 protein: CASSPRTGGYEQYF
CDR3 DNA: TGTGCCAGCAGCCCCAGGACAGGGGGGTACGAGCAGTACTTC

J gene: TRBJ1-4
V gene: TRBV9
clone size: -
D gene: TRBD1
CDR3 protein: CASSSFTPGQGKRATNEKLFF
CDR3 DNA: TGTGCCAGCAGCAGTTTTACTCCGGGACAGGGGAAGAGGGCAACTAATGAAAAACTGTTTTTT

J gene: TRBJ2-1
V gene: TRBV5-1
clone size: -
D gene: -
CDR3 protein: CASSFSLYNEQFF
CDR3 DNA: TGCGCCAGCAGCTTCTCCCTTTACAATGAGCAGTTCTTC

J gene: TRBJ2-3
V gene: TRBV5-1
clone size: -
D gene: TRBD2
CDR3 protein: CASSLEGGGSTDTQYF
CDR3 DNA: TGCGCCAGCAGCTTGGAGGGCGGGGGGAGCACAGATACGCAGTATTTT

J gene: TRBJ1-2
V gene: TRBV10-3
clone size: -
D gene: TRBD1
CDR3 protein: CAIRTKGQGIGYGYTF
CDR3 DNA: TGTGCCATCAGGACCAAAGGACAGGGAATAGGTTATGGCTACACCTTC

J gene: TRBJ1-6
V gene: TRBV27
clone size: -
D gene: -
CDR3 protein: CASSFLSGYKSSYNSPLHF
CDR3 DNA: TGTGCCAGCAGTTTCCTCTCCGGGTACAAAAGCTCCTATAATTCACCCCTCCACTTT

J gene: TRBJ2-5
V gene: TRBV7-6
clone size: few
D gene: -
CDR3 protein: CASSRVVSRQETQYF
CDR3 DNA: TGTGCCAGCAGCCGGGTGGTAAGCCGCCAAGAGACCCAGTACTTC

J gene: TRBJ2-3
V gene: TRBV6-5
clone size: -
D gene: TRBD1
CDR3 protein: CASSLGQGPDTQYF
CDR3 DNA: TGTGCCAGCAGTCTCGGACAGGGACCAGATACGCAGTATTTT

J gene: TRBJ2-7
V gene: TRBV14
clone size: -
D gene: -
CDR3 protein: CASSQSQLRYEQYF
CDR3 DNA: TGTGCCAGCAGCCAAAGCCAACTTCGTTACGAGCAGTACTTC

J gene: TRBJ2-3
V gene: TRBV6-1
clone size: -
D gene: TRBD2
CDR3 protein: CASSEASGATDTQYF
CDR3 DNA: TGTGCCAGCAGTGAGGCTAGCGGGGCCACAGATACGCAGTATTTT

J gene: TRBJ1-2
V gene: TRBV7-9
clone size: -
D gene: -
CDR3 protein: CASSLPGTHPGYTF
CDR3 DNA: TGTGCCAGCAGCTTACCCGGGACACACCCTGGCTACACCTTC

J gene: TRBJ1-2
V gene: TRBV6-5
clone size: -
D gene: -
CDR3 protein: CASSYGSRSYGYTF
CDR3 DNA: TGTGCCAGCAGTTACGGTTCTAGGTCCTATGGCTACACCTTC

J gene: TRBJ2-1
V gene: TRBV6-2/TRBV6-3
clone size: few
D gene: -
CDR3 protein: CASSTPRHAYNEQFF
CDR3 DNA: TGTGCCAGCAGTACCCCAAGACATGCATACAATGAGCAGTTCTTC

J gene: TRBJ2-7
V gene: TRBV18
clone size: once
D gene: -
CDR3 protein: CASSPPGHRNEQYF
CDR3 DNA: TGTGCCAGCTCACCACCGGGACACCGAAACGAGCAGTACTTC

J gene: TRBJ1-2
V gene: TRBV27
clone size: -
D gene: -
CDR3 protein: CASSLKDNVYGYTF
CDR3 DNA: TGTGCCAGCAGTTTAAAGGACAACGTCTATGGCTACACCTTC

J gene: TRBJ1-4
V gene: TRBV20-1
clone size: -
D gene: TRBD1
CDR3 protein: CSASGDREGKLFF
CDR3 DNA: TGCAGTGCTAGTGGGGACAGGGAAGGAAAACTGTTTTTT

J gene: TRBJ2-7
V gene: TRBV6-5
clone size: -
D gene: -
CDR3 protein: CASTKDGTYEQYF
CDR3 DNA: TGTGCCAGCACTAAGGACGGGACCTACGAGCAGTACTTC

J gene: TRBJ1-2
V gene: TRBV5-1
clone size: -
D gene: TRBD1
CDR3 protein: CASSPDRLGDYGYTF
CDR3 DNA: TGCGCCAGCAGCCCGGACAGGCTGGGAGACTATGGCTACACCTTC

J gene: TRBJ2-7
V gene: TRBV5-1
clone size: -
D gene: -
CDR3 protein: CASSLVGAEQYF
CDR3 DNA: TGCGCCAGCAGCTTGGTAGGAGCCGAGCAGTACTTC

J gene: TRBJ2-2
V gene: TRBV5-4
clone size: -
D gene: TRBD1
CDR3 protein: CASSTSGTGEAGELFF
CDR3 DNA: TGTGCCAGCAGCACCTCCGGGACAGGGGAGGCCGGGGAGCTGTTTTTT

J gene: TRBJ1-5
V gene: TRBV9
clone size: -
D gene: TRBD1
CDR3 protein: CASSEQGYSNQPQHF
CDR3 DNA: TGTGCCAGCAGCGAACAGGGGTATAGCAATCAGCCCCAGCATTTT

J gene: TRBJ1-1
V gene: TRBV15
clone size: -
D gene: -
CDR3 protein: CATSRGRSGVTEAFF
CDR3 DNA: TGTGCCACCAGCAGAGGACGTTCAGGGGTCACTGAAGCTTTCTTT

J gene: TRBJ2-1
V gene: TRBV5-4
clone size: -
D gene: TRBD2
CDR3 protein: CASSLVPSGGRNEQFF
CDR3 DNA: TGTGCCAGCAGCTTGGTGCCTAGCGGGGGCCGCAATGAGCAGTTCTTC

J gene: TRBJ1-4
V gene: TRBV28
clone size: -
D gene: -
CDR3 protein: CASSLGRVELFF
CDR3 DNA: TGTGCCAGCAGCCTTGGGAGGGTTGAACTGTTTTTT

J gene: TRBJ1-5
V gene: TRBV19
clone size: once
D gene: -
CDR3 protein: CASSMARRYSNQPQHF
CDR3 DNA: TGTGCCAGTAGTATGGCTCGGAGATATAGCAATCAGCCCCAGCATTTT

J gene: TRBJ1-2
V gene: TRBV5-4
clone size: -
D gene: -
CDR3 protein: CASSLGRGGYTF
CDR3 DNA: TGTGCCAGCAGCTTGGGCAGGGGTGGCTACACCTTC

J gene: TRBJ2-1
V gene: TRBV5-1
clone size: -
D gene: TRBD2
CDR3 protein: CATTSGGVEQFF
CDR3 DNA: TGCGCCACTACGAGCGGGGGGGTTGAGCAGTTCTTC

J gene: TRBJ2-5
V gene: TRBV9
clone size: -
D gene: TRBD2
CDR3 protein: CASSVGSGAETQYF
CDR3 DNA: TGTGCCAGCAGCGTAGGGAGCGGGGCGGAGACCCAGTACTTC

J gene: TRBJ2-5
V gene: TRBV28
clone size: -
D gene: TRBD1
CDR3 protein: CASSSGQAQETQYF
CDR3 DNA: TGTGCCAGCAGCTCCGGACAGGCCCAAGAGACCCAGTACTTC

J gene: TRBJ1-6
V gene: TRBV5-6
clone size: -
D gene: -
CDR3 protein: CASSLDLSSYNSPLHF
CDR3 DNA: TGTGCCAGCAGCTTGGACCTGAGCTCCTATAATTCACCCCTCCACTTT

J gene: TRBJ1-2
V gene: TRBV14
clone size: -
D gene: -
CDR3 protein: CASSQDSTLNYGYTF
CDR3 DNA: TGTGCCAGCAGCCAAGATAGTACGCTAAACTATGGCTACACCTTC

J gene: TRBJ1-1
V gene: TRBV7-6
clone size: -
D gene: -
CDR3 protein: CASSLSDAGNTEAFF
CDR3 DNA: TGTGCCAGCAGCTTATCCGATGCGGGGAACACTGAAGCTTTCTTT

J gene: TRBJ2-5
V gene: TRBV5-5
clone size: -
D gene: TRBD2
CDR3 protein: CASSPPSRGGRETQYF
CDR3 DNA: TGTGCCAGCAGCCCACCATCCCGGGGGGGTCGAGAGACCCAGTACTTC

J gene: TRBJ1-2
V gene: TRBV9
clone size: -
D gene: TRBD1
CDR3 protein: CASSAQGTGLGYTF
CDR3 DNA: TGTGCCAGCAGCGCCCAGGGGACAGGGTTAGGCTACACCTTC

J gene: TRBJ1-2
V gene: TRBV7-2
clone size: once
D gene: TRBD1
CDR3 protein: CASSLFAGGNDGYTF
CDR3 DNA: TGTGCCAGCAGCTTATTTGCAGGGGGCAACGATGGCTACACCTTC

J gene: TRBJ2-7
V gene: TRBV5-1
clone size: -
D gene: TRBD1
CDR3 protein: CASSLTGGFVDEQYF
CDR3 DNA: TGCGCCAGCAGCTTAACAGGGGGTTTTGTGGACGAGCAGTACTTC

J gene: TRBJ2-2
V gene: TRBV27
clone size: -
D gene: TRBD1
CDR3 protein: CASKRTRTGGTGELFF
CDR3 DNA: TGTGCCAGCAAAAGAACCCGGACAGGGGGCACAGGGGAGCTGTTTTTT